This T cell receptor (beta chain) appears in the sequencing data of a study of T cells in Graves' hyperthyroidism and ophthalmopathy. Study overall: Pretreatment peripheral blood was obtained at initial diagnosis.

Authors of the study amplified TCR beta CDR3 regions from RNA transcripts. HTBI primers were employed in a first-round RT-PCR of the TCR CDR3. TCRdb called the multiplex PCR reads again in MiXCR, with one record for every CDR3 protein. Among hundreds of thousands of distinct CDR3 sequences listed, roughly 40% were seen once. The PBMCs were sourced from fresh peripheral blood (about 10 ml). This clonotype has a handful of counts. Germline loops: CDR1 SNHLY, CDR2 FYNNEI. The CDR3 sequence is 14 residues long. Trimming removed 10 bases from V and 2 bases from J, with 17 bases in between. Sequenced: blood. The sequence came from a man aged 18 to 29 with Graves' hyperthyroidism. The genes are TRBV2 and TRBJ1-2, with a weak D call TRBD1 (5 bases). The CDR3 loop is CATVRGVGNYGYTF. In nucleotides, the CDR3 is TGTGCCACCGTAAGAGGGGTTGGGAACTATGGCTACACCTTC. Together with reference TRBV2 and TRBJ1-2, the CDR3 gives the full variable domain: EPEVTQTPSHQVTQMGQEVILRCVPISNHLYFYWYRQILGQKVEFLVSFYNNEISEKSEIFDDQFSVERPDGSNFTLKIRSTKLEDSAMYFCATVRGVGNYGYTFGSGTRLTVV.